Listed here are 32 T cell receptor beta chains from one sample, sequenced in a study of cytomegalovirus exposure and HLA in healthy donors. PCR primers comprised 60 Vbeta and 13 Jbeta primers. The data were produced by immunoSEQ multiplex PCR, yet TCRdb's version contains in-frame clones alone and is incomplete. Of 98,000 or so clones in the sample, nearly 80% were seen once. The material sequenced was PBMCs. The receptors were gathered from a man aged 55 to 70 in good health and CMV-seropositive.

The rearrangement joins TRBV19 to TRBJ1-2, with TRBD1 matching 8 bases. The CDR3 sequence is 15 residues long. CDR1 and CDR2 (germline): LNHDA, SQIVND (reference sequence). V lost 5 bases and J lost 3; bases outside the gene matches: 8. The CDR3 region is CASSRPGTGYYGYTF. CDR3 coding DNA: TGTGCCAGTAGTCGTCCCGGGACAGGCTACTATGGCTACACCTTC.

The chain joins TRBV2 to TRBJ2-7, with 9 bases fitting TRBD2. Trimming took 5 bases from V and 4 from J; bases not matched to a gene: 3. The CDR3 is made up of 13 amino acids. CDR1 SNHLY and CDR2 FYNNEI come from the germline V gene. The CDR3 is CASSPTSGYEQYF. CDR3 in DNA: TGTGCCAGCAGTCCCACTAGCGGGTACGAGCAGTACTTC.

V usage is TRBV10-1 and J usage is TRBJ2-5; 9 nucleotides match TRBD1. In germline, CDR1 is WNHNN, CDR2 SYGVQD (reference sequence). The CDR3 is 15 amino acids. With V trimmed by 5 bases and J by 2 bases, 6 bases remained unmatched. In nucleotides, the CDR3 is TGCGCCAGCAGTCACAGGGGGCAATCACAAGAGACCCAGTACTTC. Amino acid sequence: CASSHRGQSQETQYF.

The rearrangement uses TRBV9 and TRBJ2-7, with D possibly being TRBD1 (5 bases). Germline V gene sequence: CDR1 SGDLS, CDR2 YYNGEE. The CDR3 runs to 14 residues. V lost 1 base, J lost 5 bases, and 13 bases lay in between. CDR3 sequence reads: CASSVSARDHEQYF. DNA of the CDR3: TGTGCCAGCAGCGTATCAGCCAGGGATCACGAGCAGTACTTC.

The chain combines TRBV6-5 with TRBJ2-7, with TRBD1 identical over 9 bases. The CDR3 spans 15 residues. Trimming cost V 5 bases and J 2 bases; bases outside gene matches: 7. CDR1 is MNHEY and CDR2 is SVGAGI in the germline V gene. Here the CDR3 reads CASSPGQGTTYEQYF. In nucleotides, the CDR3 is TGTGCCAGCAGTCCCGGACAGGGGACTACCTACGAGCAGTACTTC.

The J gene is TRBJ1-5, the V gene TRBV9; 10 bases fit TRBD1. V lost 7 bases to trimming and J lost 5 bases; unmatched junction nucleotides: 6. The CDR3 covers 14 residues. Germline V gene sequence: CDR1 SGDLS, CDR2 YYNGEE. Here the CDR3 reads CASGEGQGYQPQHF. The CDR3 bases are TGTGCCAGCGGTGAGGGACAGGGGTATCAGCCCCAGCATTTT.

The gene calls are TRBV29-1 and TRBJ2-3; D perhaps matches TRBD2 (5 bases). V was shortened by 4 bases and J by 0 bases, with 8 bases between the two germline ends. The CDR3 is 13 residues long. Germline CDR1 is SQVTM and CDR2 is ANQGSEA. The chain's CDR3 is CSVGTGSTDTQYF. DNA of the CDR3: TGCAGCGTTGGTACGGGGAGCACAGATACGCAGTATTTT.

This clone was seen only a few times. V gene TRBV4-3 combines with J gene TRBJ2-6; TRBD1 matches 10 bases. Germline V CDR1 and CDR2: LGHNA, YSLEER. Trimming removed 5 bases from V and 0 bases from J; junction bases left unmatched: 10. The CDR3 is 19 residues long. In DNA, the CDR3 is TGCGCCAGCAGCGACTCCGACAGGGGGCCCACCTCTGGGGCCAACGTCCTGACTTTC. This encodes CASSDSDRGPTSGANVLTF.

In its sample, this clone was seen a few times. The rearrangement links TRBV4-1 to TRBJ2-5; 7 bases map to TRBD1. The CDR3 is made up of 14 amino acids. The J segment lost 3 bases and the V segment lost 8 bases, leaving 9 bases of the junction unmatched. CDR1 and CDR2 from the germline V gene are MGHRA and YSYEKL. The CDR3, as DNA: TGCGCCAGCGCACTGACAGGGAATGAAGAGACCCAGTACTTC. This encodes CASALTGNEETQYF.

The V call is TRBV30, the J call TRBJ2-3; the match to TRBD2 covers 9 bases. Per germline, CDR1 GTSNPN and CDR2 SVGIG (reference sequence). V gave up 4 bases and J gave up 1 base; unmatched junction bases: 0. This CDR3 region has 13 residues. The CDR3 DNA reads TGTGCCTGGACTAGCGGGGGCACAGATACGCAGTATTTT. Amino acid sequence: CAWTSGGTDTQYF.

This clone has only one observation. This chain joins TRBV28 and TRBJ2-2, with D possibly being TRBD2 (5 bases). In germline, CDR1 is MDHEN, CDR2 SYDVKM. This CDR3 is 19 amino acids long. Trimming cost V 9 bases and J 0 bases, with 26 bases left between them. CDR3 in amino acids: CASGPPGIHILANTGELFF. The CDR3 DNA reads as TGTGCCAGTGGCCCCCCGGGAATACATATACTCGCGAACACCGGGGAGCTGTTTTTT.

The chain joins TRBV5-6 to TRBJ2-5; D is perhaps TRBD1 (6 bases). Looked up from germline, CDR1 is SGHDT and CDR2 is YYEEEE. This CDR3 contains 13 residues. V was cut by 2 bases and J by 3 bases, with 8 bases left in between. The CDR3: CASSFYREETQYF. The DNA of the CDR3 is TGTGCCAGCAGCTTTTACAGGGAAGAGACCCAGTACTTC. The variable domain in full, completed from reference TRBV5-6 and TRBJ2-5, reads DAGVTQSPTHLIKTRGQQVTLRCSPKSGHDTVSWYQQALGQGPQFIFQYYEEEERQRGNFPDRFSGHQFPNYSSELNVNALLLGDSALYLCASSFYREETQYFGPGTRLLVL.

The CDR3 loop is CASSIRGGEQFF. Written as DNA, the CDR3 is TGTGCCAGTAGTATAAGGGGGGGCGAGCAGTTCTTC. The V gene is TRBV19, the J gene TRBJ2-1, with D possibly matching TRBD2 (7 bases). Germline CDR1 is LNHDA and CDR2 is SQIVND (reference sequence). With 2 bases removed from V and 10 bases from J, the gap between germline ends came to 9 bases. There are 12 residues in the CDR3. Filled out from reference TRBV19 and TRBJ2-1, the complete variable domain reads DGGITQSPKYLFRKEGQNVTLSCEQNLNHDAMYWYRQDPGQGLRLIYYSQIVNDFQKGDIAEGYSVSREKKESFPLTVTSAQKNPTAFYLCASSIRGGEQFFGPGTRLTVL.

The CDR3 sequence is CASSDSGTSGGNEQFF. DNA of the CDR3: TGTGCCAGCAGTGACTCCGGGACTAGCGGGGGCAATGAGCAGTTCTTC. V gene TRBV6-4 combines with J gene TRBJ2-1, with 14 nucleotides matching TRBD2. CDR1 is MRHNA and CDR2 is SNTAGT in the germline V gene. This CDR3 comprises 16 residues. Germline trimming cut 0 bases from V and 6 bases from J; bases unmatched to any gene: 1.

This chain links TRBV7-9 with TRBJ2-5, with D perhaps matching TRBD1 (5 bases). Between the trimmed V and J ends, which lost 8 bases and 3 bases, there was a span of 7 bases. Germline values: CDR1 SEHNR, CDR2 FQNEAQ (reference sequence). This CDR3 region has 11 residues. The CDR3 is CASDREETQYF. DNA for the CDR3: TGTGCCAGCGACAGAGAAGAGACCCAGTACTTC.

Worth noting for this clone: A read error may account for a junction end that differs from germline. V gene TRBV4-1 combines with J gene TRBJ2-1, with 14 bases aligning to TRBD2. CDR3 size: 20 residues. The germline V gene has CDR1 MGHRA and CDR2 YSYEKL. The CDR3 coding sequence is TGCGCCAGCAGCCACATAGGACTAGCGGGGGGCAGGGGCTCCTACAATAAGCAGTTCTTC. Translated: CASSHIGLAGGRGSYNKQFF.

Concerning this clone: One end of the junction varies from germline; a read error may be responsible. The CDR3 DNA sequence: TGTACCAGCACCCCACAGATGAACACTGAAGCTTTCTTT. Translation: CTSTPQMNTEAFF. The chain combines TRBV9 with TRBJ1-1; D is unresolved. CDR1 and CDR2 from the germline V gene are SGDLS and YYNGEE. The CDR3 runs to 13 residues.

The chain carries TRBV6-4 and TRBJ2-7; TRBD2 matches at 13 bases. Germline loops: CDR1 MRHNA, CDR2 SNTAGT. Unmatched junction bases numbered 2, after V lost 0 bases and J lost 3 bases. There are 16 residues in the CDR3. This chain's CDR3 is CASSDSTSGGIYEQYF. For the CDR3, the DNA is TGTGCCAGCAGTGACTCGACTAGCGGGGGGATCTACGAGCAGTACTTC.

The chain recombines TRBV7-2 with TRBJ1-2; D is undetermined. CDR3 length equals 14 residues. Germline V gene data show CDR1 as SGHTA and CDR2 as FQGNSA. V lost 1 base to trimming and J lost 8 bases, with 14 bases between them. The CDR3 sequence: CASSLVFPGKGYTF. In nucleotides, the CDR3 is TGTGCCAGCAGCTTAGTTTTCCCAGGAAAGGGCTACACCTTC.

This clone showed up just a few times. The rearrangement links TRBV4-1 to TRBJ1-1; D is unresolved. Trimming pared 4 bases from V and 0 bases from J, leaving 3 bases between. CDR1 is MGHRA and CDR2 is YSYEKL in the germline V gene. The CDR3 is 12 residues long. Written as DNA, the CDR3 is TGCGCCAGCAGCCCTATGAACACTGAAGCTTTCTTT. Its protein product is CASSPMNTEAFF.

The rearrangement uses TRBV7-2 and TRBJ2-1; perhaps TRBD1 as D (5 bases). V was clipped by 3 bases and J by 9 bases, with 12 bases between them. Per germline, CDR1 SGHTA and CDR2 FQGNSA. This CDR3 contains 13 residues. The CDR3 region is CASSFRQIREQFF. CDR3 nucleotides: TGTGCCAGCAGCTTTCGACAGATTCGTGAGCAGTTCTTC.

The rearrangement uses TRBV7-3 and TRBJ2-3, with 16 bases that match TRBD2. Trimming removed 0 bases from V and 1 base from J; junction bases left unmatched: 7. The CDR3 has 20 amino acids. Germline V lookup: CDR1 SGHTA, CDR2 FQGTGA. The CDR3 coding sequence is TGTGCCAGCAGCTTAACGTCGGGACTAGCGGGGGGGCGGGGCACAGATACGCAGTATTTT. Protein: CASSLTSGLAGGRGTDTQYF.

In its sample, this clone was seen a few times. In DNA form, the CDR3 reads TGTGCCAGCAGTGAAGCGCAGGGAAACACCATATATTTT. This gives the protein CASSEAQGNTIYF. The chain has TRBV2 and TRBJ1-3; no reliable D call. V was shortened by 0 bases and J by 4 bases, with 4 bases between the two germline ends. The V gene's germline CDR1 is SNHLY and CDR2 FYNNEI. The CDR3 has 13 amino acids.

The chain employs TRBV5-1 and TRBJ1-2; a weak D match, TRBD1 (6 bases). Trimming took off 0 bases at V and 6 bases at J, with 12 bases between the two ends. The CDR3 is 14 amino acids. Germline CDR1 and CDR2: SGHRS and YFSETQ. CDR3 sequence (DNA): TGCGCCAGCAGCTTGGTTTCTGGGGGCGATGGCTACACCTTC. It is translated as CASSLVSGGDGYTF.

The chain uses TRBV20-1 and TRBJ2-7; no clear D gene. CDR3 length: 11 amino acids. Germline V gene data show CDR1 as DFQATT and CDR2 as SNEGSKA (reference sequence). The V end was cut by 5 bases, the J end by 4 bases, with 9 bases between. Written as DNA, the CDR3 is TGCAGTGCTCCGATCGCGTACGAGCAGTACTTC. Translation: CSAPIAYEQYF.

The V gene is TRBV5-1, the J gene TRBJ1-2; D possibly corresponds to TRBD1 (6 bases). Germline-derived CDR1 and CDR2 are SGHRS and YFSETQ. Trimming left V 5 bases short and J 4 bases short, with 21 bases between. The CDR3 has 16 residues. CDR3: CASRPPGQLRAYGYTF. DNA for the CDR3: TGCGCCAGCAGACCCCCTGGACAGCTGAGGGCCTATGGCTACACCTTC.

V is TRBV2 and J is TRBJ1-5; possibly TRBD1 for D (6 bases). V shed 6 bases and J shed 0 bases, with 9 bases lying between them. The CDR3 runs to 14 residues. From germline, CDR1 is SNHLY and CDR2 FYNNEI. The CDR3 reads CASRGQYSNQPQHF. In DNA form, the CDR3 reads TGTGCCAGCAGAGGACAGTATAGCAATCAGCCCCAGCATTTT.

To note about this clone: A junction boundary mismatches the germline segment, possibly from a read error. The chain uses TRBV2 and TRBJ2-1; 8 bases are a match to TRBD1. The CDR3 is made up of 15 amino acids. Germline lookup yields CDR1 SNHLY and CDR2 FYNNEI. CDR3 in DNA: TGTGCCAGCAGTGCCGGGACAGGCGCCTACAATGTGCAGTTCTTC. Protein product: CASSAGTGAYNVQFF. Based on the CDR3 plus reference TRBV2 and TRBJ2-1, the full variable domain is EPEVTQTPSHQVTQMGQEVILRCVPISNHLYFYWYRQILGQKVEFLVSFYNNEISEKSEIFDDQFSVERPDGSNFTLKIRSTKLEDSAMYFCASSAGTGAYNVQFFGPGTRLTVL.

The chain carries TRBV18 and TRBJ2-5; 10 nucleotides agree with TRBD1. Losses at the gene ends were 4 bases for V and 4 bases for J; bases not matched to a gene: 6. Germline values: CDR1 KGHSH, CDR2 LQKENI. This CDR3 region has 15 residues. The CDR3 DNA follows: TGTGCCAGCTCACGCGGGACAGGGGCACTAGAGACCCAGTACTTC. Its translation: CASSRGTGALETQYF.

The chain links TRBV2 to TRBJ2-7; the match to TRBD1 covers 7 bases. The junction had 2 bases not matched to a gene; V was cut back by 4 bases and J by 5 bases. Germline CDR1 is SNHLY and CDR2 is FYNNEI. The CDR3 sequence is 12 residues long. CDR3 sequence reads: CASSGQGDEQYF. For the CDR3, the DNA is TGTGCCAGCAGTGGACAGGGAGACGAGCAGTACTTC.

The chain employs TRBV7-6 and TRBJ1-1; D is uncertain. The CDR3 is 12 amino acids. Germline V gene sequence: CDR1 SGHVS, CDR2 FNYEAQ. Trimming pared 2 bases from V and 6 bases from J, leaving 7 bases between. The CDR3 loop is CASSLPQAEAFF. Written as DNA, the CDR3 is TGTGCCAGCAGCTTACCCCAGGCTGAAGCTTTCTTT.

CDR3 sequence (DNA): TGTGCCAGCAGGACCCCGGGACAGGGGCCAAACTATGGCTACACCTTC. It codes for CASRTPGQGPNYGYTF. V and J are TRBV2 and TRBJ1-2, with 10 bases matching TRBD1. Germline V CDR1 and CDR2: SNHLY, FYNNEI. The CDR3 sequence is 16 residues long. The V and J ends lost 6 bases and 2 bases, in that order; junction bases with no gene match: 9.